This TCR beta chain was sequenced during a study of T cells in Graves' hyperthyroidism and ophthalmopathy. At least ten counts were recorded for this clonotype. Its antigen remains unidentified. Uncontrolled infection, other autoimmune disease, pregnancy or lactation excluded patients. Whole-study findings and limits: The blood repertoire included most of the expanded thyroid clonotypes above 0.001.

Authors of the study amplified TCR beta CDR3 regions from RNA transcripts. RT-PCR in the first round (using the HTBI primer set) targeted the TCR CDR3. Via MiXCR, TCRdb re-called the multiplex PCR reads, giving one row per CDR3 protein. The sample records roughly 500,000 distinct CDR3 sequences, 46% being singletons. This TCR derives from an adult woman with Graves' disease, either hyperthyroidism or ophthalmopathy (not recorded which). The specimen sequenced was peripheral blood or thyroid tissue (not recorded which).

The CDR3 reads CATSDPRTGNTEAFF. The CDR3, as DNA: TGTGCCACCAGTGATCCAAGGACAGGGAACACTGAAGCTTTCTTT. The chain employs TRBV24-1 and TRBJ1-1, with 7 positions matching TRBD1. The V and J ends lost 3 bases and 1 base, in that order; junction bases with no gene match: 4. CDR1 and CDR2 (germline): KGHDR, SFDVKD. The CDR3 sequence is 15 residues long.